This T cell receptor (beta chain) stems from a study of T cell responses to AZD1222 COVID-19 vaccine. The CDR3 is 15 residues long. The J segment lost 8 bases and the V segment lost 3 bases, leaving 10 bases of the junction unmatched. Germline V gene data show CDR1 as SGHKS and CDR2 as YYEKEE (reference sequence). Sequencing used immunoSEQ multiplex PCR; TCRdb keeps in-frame clones, though not all of them. The sample contains about 200,000 clones, around 94% of which appear only once. Study conclusions and caveats: The breadth and depth of Spike-specific TCRs increased once two AZD1222 doses had been given. In a largely white British group with more females than males, clonal diversity was possibly underestimated. Vaccine-associated CD4 TCRs spanned spike, dominant at 160-218 and 743-854.

A note on this clone: Its antigen is currently unknown.

This TCR was sampled from an adult who received the MenACWY meningococcal vaccine as a control. This chain uses TRBV5-5 with TRBJ2-1; 8 bases fit TRBD2. The sample here was peripheral blood, taken 28 days after the second dose of the MenACWY control vaccine. The CDR3 DNA reads TGTGCCAGCAGCTCCACGGGACTAGTCGTCCATGAGCAGTTCTTC. Translated: CASSSTGLVVHEQFF.